Each of the 5 T cell receptor beta chains below was sequenced from the same sample in a study of T-cell reconstitution after alpha-beta-depleted transplantation in children. It was with unique molecular identifiers that the TCRbeta library was prepared. One entry per CDR3 protein results from TCRdb running MiXCR on the PCR reads. This repertoire shows hundreds of thousands of distinct CDR3 sequences, 30% to 35% found once; its top ten account for 2% to 3%. The sample in question was PBMCs from the stem cell graft donor, obtained from the stem cell graft. These receptors originate from a human donor who donated a stem cell graft to a child with aplastic anemia.

The chain links TRBV7-2 to TRBJ2-7; D not certain. The ends were cut back, 3 bases at V and 3 bases at J, with 12 bases in the middle. The CDR3 is made up of 14 amino acids. Germline CDR1 is SGHTA and CDR2 is FQGNSA. CDR3 sequence reads: CASSFWTADYEQYF. The CDR3 coding sequence is TGTGCCAGCAGCTTTTGGACCGCTGACTACGAGCAGTACTTC.

In this sample, this clonotype turned up a few times. The V call is TRBV12-3 or TRBV12-4, the J call TRBJ1-5, with D maybe TRBD1 (6 bases). V lost 5 bases, J lost 4 bases, and 15 bases lay in between. This CDR3 contains 15 residues. CDR3 amino acids: CASSPGQTANQPQHF. DNA for the CDR3: TGTGCCAGCAGTCCAGGACAGACAGCTAATCAGCCCCAGCATTTT.

The V gene is TRBV27, the J gene TRBJ2-1, with D perhaps matching TRBD1 (8 bases). V lost 7 bases and J lost 3, with 13 bases in between. CDR1 and CDR2 (germline): MNHEY, SMNVEV (reference sequence). The CDR3 is made up of 14 amino acids. CDR3 nucleotides: TGTGCCAGCACCTACAGGGGGGGCTACAATGAGCAGTTCTTC. It codes for CASTYRGGYNEQFF.

This chain links TRBV7-9 with TRBJ1-2, with TRBD1 matching over 9 bases. Germline V gene data show CDR1 as SEHNR and CDR2 as FQNEAQ (reference sequence). CDR3 length: 15 amino acids. V dropped 3 bases and J dropped 8; count of bases not matched to a gene: 10. For the CDR3, the DNA is TGTGCCAGCAGCTTTACTGGGGACAGGGAACGCGGCTACACCTTC. Its translation: CASSFTGDRERGYTF.

This clonotype appeared a few times. The chain uses TRBV5-1 and TRBJ2-1; 10 nucleotides line up with TRBD2. CDR1 is SGHRS, CDR2 YFSETQ, per germline. This CDR3 is 17 amino acids long. With 5 bases clipped from V and 6 bases from J, the junction kept 14 bases outside the gene matches. CDR3 amino acids: CASRKLSTSGTSNEQFF. CDR3 in DNA: TGCGCCAGCAGGAAATTATCCACTAGCGGGACTAGCAATGAGCAGTTCTTC.